The clone carrying this T cell receptor (beta chain) was found many times. Its antigen is as yet unknown. Amplified TCR beta CDR3 regions were obtained using RNA transcripts as template. Second-round multiplex PCR followed a first-round RT-PCR using HTBI primers. MiXCR was run by TCRdb on the multiplex PCR reads, yielding one entry per CDR3 protein. Here the sample spans some 520,000 distinct CDR3 sequences, roughly 14% being singletons. The data stem from a study of Graves' ophthalmopathy and Graves' hyperthyroidism. Study-level results: Blood contained most expanded thyroid clonotypes exceeding 0.001 frequency.

Clinical symptoms, serum thyroxine, TRAb, thyroid ultrasound and orbital computed tomography were relied on for diagnosis. Sequencing used blood. The source is a young woman with Graves' ophthalmopathy.

The CDR3 DNA reads as TGTGCCAGCAGCTTATCTTTGACCGGGGAGCTGTTTTTT. Protein: CASSLSLTGELFF. The gene calls are TRBV7-2 and TRBJ2-2; D gene unclear. The CDR3 has 13 amino acids. Germline CDR1 reads SGHTA; CDR2 reads FQGNSA. The V and J ends lost 2 bases and 5 bases respectively, with 6 bases between them.